The T cell receptor (beta chain) described here comes from a study of low-dose radiotherapy and immunotherapy resistance in tumors. Study context: Every two weeks, cyclophosphamide 200 mg/m2 was infused one day before radiation plus immunotherapy.

The TCRs were subjected to amplification over around 19 PCR cycles employing a constant-region primer in conjunction with a V-primer adapter. MiXCR was run by TCRdb on the reads, yielding one entry per CDR3 protein. This repertoire shows around 57,000 distinct CDR3 sequences, around 35% found once; its top ten account for approximately 8.4%. Time point: after trial treatment. Indicated treatment: LDRT plus nivolumab, ipilimumab, low-dose cyclophosphamide and aspirin (RACIN trial). Patients qualified if they had advanced solid tumors that lacked tumor-infiltrating lymphocytes. The V end was cut by 6 bases, the J end by 7 bases, with 12 bases between. The CDR3 extends over 12 amino acids. Per the germline V gene, CDR1 is LNHDA and CDR2 is SQIVND (reference sequence).

V and J are TRBV19 and TRBJ1-1; D perhaps matches TRBD1 (6 bases). This TCR was recovered from a male donor with rectosigmoid adenocarcinoma. The input for sequencing was PBMCs, taken after low-dose radiotherapy plus immunotherapy. The CDR3 sequence: CASSTGFIEAFF. The CDR3 DNA sequence: TGTGCCAGTAGCACAGGGTTTATTGAAGCTTTCTTT.